This TCR beta chain was sequenced for a study of immune characterization of retroperitoneal liposarcoma. Germline V gene lookup returns CDR1 SGHTA and CDR2 FQGNSA. The CDR3 sequence is 12 residues long. The V and J ends lost 7 bases and 9 bases respectively, with 13 bases between them. TCRdb redid the calling of the PCR reads with MiXCR, one entry per CDR3 protein. The sample yields over 3,000 distinct CDR3 sequences, roughly 45% seen once. The TCR originated in a male donor with retroperitoneal liposarcoma. Material for sequencing was tumor tissue. The chain links TRBV7-2 to TRBJ2-4, with D possibly being TRBD1 (5 bases). In DNA, the CDR3 is TGTGCCAGCACCCTAAATGGGGCCATTCAGTACTTC. Protein product: CASTLNGAIQYF.